Following are 3 T cell receptor beta chains from one sample sequenced in a study of CD8 T cells in Susac syndrome. RNA amounts of about 0.5 to 1 ug underwent reverse transcription with random hexamers. TCRdb re-derived calls from the immunoSEQ multiplex PCR reads in MiXCR, one entry per CDR3 protein. The sample shows 65,000 to 95,000 distinct CDR3 sequences, around 94% of them seen only once. Input material: CD8+ T cells from PBMCs. The receptor source for this set is a human donor with Susac syndrome.

The V call is TRBV29-1, the J call TRBJ2-7; 10 bases agree with TRBD1. This CDR3 region has 17 residues. Losses at the gene ends were 7 bases for V and 4 bases for J; bases not matched to a gene: 19. Germline CDR1 SQVTM, CDR2 ANQGSEA. Here the CDR3 reads CSAYHNEEGTGAYEQYF. CDR3 DNA: TGCAGCGCCTATCACAATGAGGAGGGGACAGGGGCTTACGAGCAGTACTTC.

This chain uses TRBV7-3 with TRBJ2-6; D gene ambiguous. Germline V gene lookup returns CDR1 SGHTA and CDR2 FQGTGA. CDR3 length: 15 amino acids. The V end lost 3 bases, the J end lost 2 bases, and 8 bases lay between the germline ends. The CDR3 loop is CASSLTSTGANVLTF. The CDR3 DNA sequence: TGTGCCAGCAGCTTGACAAGTACTGGGGCCAACGTCCTGACTTTC. The full variable domain, its missing parts supplied by reference TRBV7-3 and TRBJ2-6, is GAGVSQTPSNKVTEKGKYVELRCDPISGHTALYWYRQSLGQGPEFLIYFQGTGAADDSGLPNDRFFAVRPEGSVSTLKIQRTERGDSAVYLCASSLTSTGANVLTFGAGSRLTVL.

J is TRBJ2-7 and V is TRBV27, with D possibly TRBD1 on 6 matching bases. V shed 0 bases and J shed 2 bases, with 8 bases lying between them. The germline V gene has CDR1 MNHEY and CDR2 SMNVEV (reference sequence). The CDR3 extends over 14 amino acids. The CDR3 loop is CASSLSTGTYEQYF. The CDR3 nucleotides are TGTGCCAGCAGTTTATCGACAGGAACCTACGAGCAGTACTTC.